The clone carrying this T cell receptor (beta chain) was seen only a few times. Antigen unknown. This record comes from a study of OX40 agonist ivuxolimab in advanced cancers. Clones were sequenced by immunoSEQ multiplex PCR, and TCRdb holds only the in-frame ones, with some missing. Found here are more than 55,000 clones, 85% of them singletons; the top ten hold roughly 6%. CDR3 length: 15 amino acids. Germline assignment: CDR1 SGHTA and CDR2 FQGNSA. Deletions cut 2 bases from V and 0 bases from J, with 9 bases between. Study-wide findings and caveats: In general, CD8+ T cells held more expanded clones than CD4+ did, on average. In the 0.1 to 3.0 mg/kg range, CD4+ and CD8+ blood T cells had expanded clonally by week 6. The authors did not determine the antigen specificity of the expanded peripheral T cells.

This clonotype was obtained from an adult with an advanced solid tumor such as melanoma, head and neck, liver or kidney cancer. The sequenced sample was CD4+ or CD8+ T cells sorted from blood, obtained in a trial of the OX40 agonist ivuxolimab. This chain connects TRBV7-2 to TRBJ2-3, with D perhaps TRBD1 (6 bases). The CDR3 loop reads CASSLLGASTDTQYF. The CDR3 DNA sequence: TGTGCCAGCAGCTTACTGGGGGCCAGCACAGATACGCAGTATTTT.